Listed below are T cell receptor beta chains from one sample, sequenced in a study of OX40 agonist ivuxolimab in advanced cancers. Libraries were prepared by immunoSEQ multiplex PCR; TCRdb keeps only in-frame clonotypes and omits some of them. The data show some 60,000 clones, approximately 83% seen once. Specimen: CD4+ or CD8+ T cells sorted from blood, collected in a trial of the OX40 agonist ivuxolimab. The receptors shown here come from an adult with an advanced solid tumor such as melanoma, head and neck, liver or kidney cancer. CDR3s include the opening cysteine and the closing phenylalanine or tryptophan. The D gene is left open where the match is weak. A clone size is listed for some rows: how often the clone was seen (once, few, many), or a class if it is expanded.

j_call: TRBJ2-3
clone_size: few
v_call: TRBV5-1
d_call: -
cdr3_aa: CASSLGGVDTQYF
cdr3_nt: TGCGCCAGCAGCTTGGGCGGAGTAGATACGCAGTATTTT

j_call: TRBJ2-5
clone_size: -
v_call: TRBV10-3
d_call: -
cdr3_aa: CAISEGSLRETQYF
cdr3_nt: TGTGCCATCAGTGAGGGCAGCCTAAGGGAGACCCAGTACTTC

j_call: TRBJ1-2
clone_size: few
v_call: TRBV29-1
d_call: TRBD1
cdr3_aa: CSVEQGARGYGYTF
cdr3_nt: TGCAGCGTGGAACAGGGGGCGCGGGGCTATGGCTACACCTTC

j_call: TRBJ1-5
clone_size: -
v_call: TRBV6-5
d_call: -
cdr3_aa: CASSSRDQPQHF
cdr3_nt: TGTGCCAGCAGCTCCAGAGATCAGCCCCAGCATTTT

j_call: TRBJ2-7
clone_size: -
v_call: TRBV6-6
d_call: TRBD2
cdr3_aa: CASSYRQTSGSLQYF
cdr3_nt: TGTGCCAGCAGTTACCGCCAGACTAGCGGGAGTCTGCAGTACTTC

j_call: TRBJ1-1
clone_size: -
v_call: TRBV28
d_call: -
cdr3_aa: CASRSPGYTEAFF
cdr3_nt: TGTGCCAGCAGATCTCCAGGGTACACTGAAGCTTTCTTT

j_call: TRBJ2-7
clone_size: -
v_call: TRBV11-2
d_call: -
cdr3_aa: CASSRTHEQYF
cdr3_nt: TGTGCCAGCAGCCGAACCCACGAGCAGTACTTC

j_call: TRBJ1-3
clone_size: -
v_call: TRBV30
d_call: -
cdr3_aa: CAWNRDPGNTIYF
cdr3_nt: TGTGCCTGGAACCGGGACCCCGGAAACACCATATATTTT

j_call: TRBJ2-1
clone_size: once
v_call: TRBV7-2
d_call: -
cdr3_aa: CASSLVIYEQFF
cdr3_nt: TGTGCCAGCAGCTTAGTTATTTATGAGCAGTTCTTC

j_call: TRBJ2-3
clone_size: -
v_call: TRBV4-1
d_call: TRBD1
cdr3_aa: CASSQGRDRATDTQYF
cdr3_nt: TGCGCCAGCAGCCAAGGCCGGGACAGGGCCACAGATACGCAGTATTTT

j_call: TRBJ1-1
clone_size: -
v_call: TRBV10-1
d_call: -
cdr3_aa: CASSPAGSPVEAFF
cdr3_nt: TGCGCCAGCAGTCCCGCGGGTTCCCCAGTGGAAGCTTTCTTT

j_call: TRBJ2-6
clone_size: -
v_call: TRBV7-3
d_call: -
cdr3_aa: CASSPNPLTTVSGANVLTF
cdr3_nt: TGTGCCAGCAGCCCAAACCCCCTGACGACAGTCTCTGGGGCCAACGTCCTGACTTTC